Listed here are 5 T cell receptor beta chains from one sample, sequenced in a study of OX40 agonist ivuxolimab in advanced cancers. The protocol was immunoSEQ multiplex PCR, while the TCRdb copy is restricted to in-frame clones and leaves out a portion. The sample yields some 98,000 clones, about 91% seen once. The material sequenced was CD4+ or CD8+ T cells sorted from blood, taken in a trial of the OX40 agonist ivuxolimab. These receptors were obtained from an adult with an advanced solid tumor such as melanoma, head and neck, liver or kidney cancer.

The chain has TRBV28 and TRBJ2-1, with 8 bases fitting TRBD1. Germline CDR1 and CDR2: MDHEN and SYDVKM. This CDR3 region has 21 residues. J lost 1 base, V lost 1 base, and 18 bases had no gene match. CDR3 sequence reads: CASSLFRNVRGLGGSYNEQFF. CDR3 nucleotide sequence: TGTGCCAGCAGTTTATTCCGGAACGTCAGGGGGCTTGGGGGGTCCTACAATGAGCAGTTCTTC.

The genes are TRBV9 and TRBJ1-1, with a tentative D call TRBD1 (6 bases). From germline, CDR1 is SGDLS and CDR2 YYNGEE. V lost 4 bases to trimming and J lost 3 bases, with 13 bases between them. The CDR3 is 14 amino acids. CDR3: CASSPGTSYTEAFF. CDR3 coding DNA: TGTGCCAGCAGCCCTGGGACAAGCTACACTGAAGCTTTCTTT. The full variable domain, its missing parts supplied by reference TRBV9 and TRBJ1-1, is DSGVTQTPKHLITATGQRVTLRCSPRSGDLSVYWYQQSLDQGLQFLIQYYNGEERAKGNILERFSAQQFPDLHSELNLSSLELGDSALYFCASSPGTSYTEAFFGQGTRLTVV.

The chain uses TRBV28 and TRBJ2-5; 11 nucleotides match TRBD1. CDR1 MDHEN and CDR2 SYDVKM come from the germline V gene. The CDR3 sequence is 15 residues long. V lost 6 bases and J lost 5; bases outside the gene matches: 8. CDR3 protein: CASSAGTGGWETQYF. The CDR3 nucleotides are TGTGCCAGCAGCGCCGGGACAGGGGGTTGGGAGACCCAGTACTTC.

This chain links TRBV20-1 with TRBJ2-7; D is unresolved. The CDR3 extends over 11 amino acids. Germline V CDR1 and CDR2: DFQATT, SNEGSKA (reference sequence). This CDR3 reads CSARSLGEQYF. For the CDR3, the DNA is TGCAGCGCTCGTTCCTTGGGGGAGCAGTACTTC.

The rearrangement links TRBV14 to TRBJ1-6, with 7 bases lining up with TRBD1. The CDR3 length is 15 residues. With 0 bases clipped from V and 8 bases from J, the junction kept 4 bases outside the gene matches. Germline CDR1 SGHDN, CDR2 FVKESK. The CDR3 region is CASSQERDRYSPLHF. In DNA, the CDR3 is TGTGCCAGCAGCCAAGAGAGGGACAGATATTCACCCCTCCACTTT.